This T cell receptor (beta chain) was recovered during a study of blood T cell repertoires in COVID-19. In the study overall: The origin of the acute and convalescent COVID-19 samples was the United States, Italy and Spain. Sources were T cells, B-cell-depleted T cells, or PBMCs; the material itself was cDNA or gDNA.

V lost 4 bases and J lost 8; bases outside the gene matches: 8. This CDR3 comprises 15 residues. CDR1 is SNHLY and CDR2 is FYNNEI in the germline V gene. Under the authors' procedure: Counts of nucleated cells, estimated from reference gene primer amplification, were obtained. The table came from immunoSEQ multiplex PCR; TCRdb's copy has only in-frame clones and leaves some out. The V and J calls and clone size come from that table; D and trimming were worked out from the DNA. The sample shows around 20,000 clones, about 92% of them seen only once. This chain links TRBV2 with TRBJ1-6, with 7 positions matching TRBD1. This TCR was sampled from a man between 65 and 85 years old with acute or convalescent COVID-19. Input material: peripheral blood. This CDR3 reads CASSVEGGRDSPLHF. The CDR3 nucleotides read TGTGCCAGCAGTGTTGAAGGGGGCAGGGATTCACCCCTCCACTTT.